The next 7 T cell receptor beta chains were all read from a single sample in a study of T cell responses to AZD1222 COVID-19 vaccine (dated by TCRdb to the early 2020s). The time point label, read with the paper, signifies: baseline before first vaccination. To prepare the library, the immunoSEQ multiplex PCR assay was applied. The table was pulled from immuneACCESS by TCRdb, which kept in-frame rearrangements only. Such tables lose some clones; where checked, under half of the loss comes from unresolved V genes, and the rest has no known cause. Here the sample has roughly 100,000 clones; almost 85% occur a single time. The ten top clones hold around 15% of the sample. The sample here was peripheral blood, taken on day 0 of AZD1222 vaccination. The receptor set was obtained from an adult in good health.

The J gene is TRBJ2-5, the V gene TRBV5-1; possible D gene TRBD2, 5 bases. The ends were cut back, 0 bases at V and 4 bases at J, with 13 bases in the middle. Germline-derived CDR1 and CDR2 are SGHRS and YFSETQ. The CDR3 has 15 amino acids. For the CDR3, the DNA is TGCGCCAGCAGCTTGGGGCGGGCGCGTGGAGAGACCCAGTACTTC. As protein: CASSLGRARGETQYF.

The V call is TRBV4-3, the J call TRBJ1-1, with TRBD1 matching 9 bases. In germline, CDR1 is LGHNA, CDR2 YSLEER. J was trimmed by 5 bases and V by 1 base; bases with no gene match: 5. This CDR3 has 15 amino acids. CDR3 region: CASSQGDRVGTEAFF. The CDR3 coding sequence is TGCGCCAGCAGCCAAGGGGACAGGGTGGGGACTGAAGCTTTCTTT.

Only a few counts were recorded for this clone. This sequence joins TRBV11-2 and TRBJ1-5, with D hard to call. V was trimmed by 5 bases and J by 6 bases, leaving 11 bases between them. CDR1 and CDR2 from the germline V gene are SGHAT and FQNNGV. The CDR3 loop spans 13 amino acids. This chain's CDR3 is CASSTEEGQPQHF. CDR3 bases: TGTGCCAGCAGCACAGAGGAAGGTCAGCCCCAGCATTTT.

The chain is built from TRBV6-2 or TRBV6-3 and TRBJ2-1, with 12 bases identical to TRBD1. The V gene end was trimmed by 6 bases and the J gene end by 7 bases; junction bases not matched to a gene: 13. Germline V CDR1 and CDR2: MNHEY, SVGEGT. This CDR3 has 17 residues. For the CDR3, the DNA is TGTGCCAGCAGCCCCAGTTGGGGGACAGGGGGCAAAAATGAGCAGTTCTTC. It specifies CASSPSWGTGGKNEQFF.

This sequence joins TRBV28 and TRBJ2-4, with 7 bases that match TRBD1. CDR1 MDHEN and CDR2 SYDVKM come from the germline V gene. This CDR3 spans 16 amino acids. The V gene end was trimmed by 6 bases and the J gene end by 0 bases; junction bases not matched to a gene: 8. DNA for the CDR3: TGTGCCAGCAGCCCCACAGGGGCTGAAGCCAAAAACATTCAGTACTTC. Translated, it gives CASSPTGAEAKNIQYF. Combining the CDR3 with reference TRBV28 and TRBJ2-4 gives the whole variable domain DVKVTQSSRYLVKRTGEKVFLECVQDMDHENMFWYRQDPGLGLRLIYFSYDVKMKEKGDIPEGYSVSREKKERFSLILESASTNQTSMYLCASSPTGAEAKNIQYFGAGTRLSVL.

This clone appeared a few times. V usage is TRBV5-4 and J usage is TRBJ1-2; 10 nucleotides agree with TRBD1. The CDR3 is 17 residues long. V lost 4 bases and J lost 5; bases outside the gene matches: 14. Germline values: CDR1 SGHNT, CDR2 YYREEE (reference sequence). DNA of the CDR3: TGTGCCAGCAGCCCGTCCGGGACAGGGGTTCTTCTGTATGGCTACACCTTC. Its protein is CASSPSGTGVLLYGYTF.

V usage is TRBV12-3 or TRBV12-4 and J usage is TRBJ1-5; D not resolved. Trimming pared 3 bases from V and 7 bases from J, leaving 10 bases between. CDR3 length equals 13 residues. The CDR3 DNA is TGTGCCAGCAGTTTGAACTTAGGGCAGCCCCAGCATTTT. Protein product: CASSLNLGQPQHF.